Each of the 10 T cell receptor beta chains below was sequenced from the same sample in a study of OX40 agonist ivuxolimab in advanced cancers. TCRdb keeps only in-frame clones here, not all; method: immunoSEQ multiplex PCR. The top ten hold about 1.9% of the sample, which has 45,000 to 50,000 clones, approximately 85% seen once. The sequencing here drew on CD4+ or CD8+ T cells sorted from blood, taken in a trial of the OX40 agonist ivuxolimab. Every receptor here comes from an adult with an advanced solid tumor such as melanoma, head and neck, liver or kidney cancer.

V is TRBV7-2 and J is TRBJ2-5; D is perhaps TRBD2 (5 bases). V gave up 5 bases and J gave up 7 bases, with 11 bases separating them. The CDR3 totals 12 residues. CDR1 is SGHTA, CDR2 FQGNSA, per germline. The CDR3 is CASSPGVGTQYF. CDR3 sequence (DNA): TGTGCCAGCAGCCCCGGGGTGGGGACCCAGTACTTC.

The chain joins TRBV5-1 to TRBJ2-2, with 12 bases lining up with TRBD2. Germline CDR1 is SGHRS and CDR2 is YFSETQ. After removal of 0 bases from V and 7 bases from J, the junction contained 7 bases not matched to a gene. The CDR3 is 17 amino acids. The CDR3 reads CASSLGVTSGRVGELFF. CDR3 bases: TGCGCCAGCAGCTTGGGGGTGACTAGCGGGAGAGTCGGGGAGCTGTTTTTT. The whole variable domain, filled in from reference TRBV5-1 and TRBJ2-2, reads KAGVTQTPRYLIKTRGQQVTLSCSPISGHRSVSWYQQTPGQGLQFLFEYFSETQRNKGNFPGRFSGRQFSNSRSEMNVSTLELGDSALYLCASSLGVTSGRVGELFFGEGSRLTVL.

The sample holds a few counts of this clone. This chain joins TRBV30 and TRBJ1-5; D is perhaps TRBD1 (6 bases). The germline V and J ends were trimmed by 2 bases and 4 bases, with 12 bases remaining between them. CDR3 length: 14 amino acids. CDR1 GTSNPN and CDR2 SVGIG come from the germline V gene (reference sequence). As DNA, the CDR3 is TGTGCCTGGAGTACTTGGACAGAGAATCAGCCCCAGCATTTT. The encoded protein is CAWSTWTENQPQHF.

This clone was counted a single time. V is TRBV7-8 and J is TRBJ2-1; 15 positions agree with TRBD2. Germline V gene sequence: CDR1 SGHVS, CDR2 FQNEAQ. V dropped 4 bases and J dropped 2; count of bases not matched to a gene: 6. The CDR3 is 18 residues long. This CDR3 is CASSSRTSGGGTYNEQFF. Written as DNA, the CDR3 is TGTGCCAGCAGCTCCCGGACTAGCGGGGGGGGGACCTACAATGAGCAGTTCTTC.

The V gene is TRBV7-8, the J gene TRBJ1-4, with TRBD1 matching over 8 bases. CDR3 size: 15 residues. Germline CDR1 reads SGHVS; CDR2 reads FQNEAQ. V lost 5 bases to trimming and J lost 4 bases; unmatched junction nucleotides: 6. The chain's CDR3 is CASSDAGGGNEKLFF. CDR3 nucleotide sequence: TGTGCCAGCAGCGATGCAGGGGGCGGTAATGAAAAACTGTTTTTT.

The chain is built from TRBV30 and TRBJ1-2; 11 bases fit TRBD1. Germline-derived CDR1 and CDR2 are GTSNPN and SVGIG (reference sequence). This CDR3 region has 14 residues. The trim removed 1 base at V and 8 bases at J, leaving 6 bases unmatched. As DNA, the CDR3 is TGTGCCTGGAGTGAAGGACAGGGGGCGGAAGGCTACACCTTC. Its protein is CAWSEGQGAEGYTF.

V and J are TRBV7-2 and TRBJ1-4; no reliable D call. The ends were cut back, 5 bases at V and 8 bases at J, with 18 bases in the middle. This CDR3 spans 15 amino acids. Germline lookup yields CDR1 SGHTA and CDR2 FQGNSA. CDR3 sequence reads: CASSPERSQWEKLFF. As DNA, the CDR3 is TGTGCCAGCAGCCCCGAGAGGAGCCAGTGGGAAAAACTGTTTTTT.

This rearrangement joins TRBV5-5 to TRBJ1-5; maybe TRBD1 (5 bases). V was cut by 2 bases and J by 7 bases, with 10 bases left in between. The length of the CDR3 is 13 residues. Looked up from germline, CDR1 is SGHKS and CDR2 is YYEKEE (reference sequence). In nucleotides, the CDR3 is TGTGCCAGCAGCTTAAGCAGGGAACAGCCCCAGCATTTT. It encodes CASSLSREQPQHF.

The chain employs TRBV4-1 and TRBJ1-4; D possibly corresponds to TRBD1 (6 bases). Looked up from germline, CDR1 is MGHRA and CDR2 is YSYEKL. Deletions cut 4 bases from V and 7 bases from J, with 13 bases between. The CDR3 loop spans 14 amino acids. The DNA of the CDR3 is TGCGCCAGCAGCCTGCAGGGGACCTCTGAAAAACTGTTTTTT. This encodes CASSLQGTSEKLFF.

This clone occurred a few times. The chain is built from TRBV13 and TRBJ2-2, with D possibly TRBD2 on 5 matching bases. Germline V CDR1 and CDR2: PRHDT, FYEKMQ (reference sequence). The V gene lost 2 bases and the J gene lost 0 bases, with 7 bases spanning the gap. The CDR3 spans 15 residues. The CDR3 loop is CASSLYGANTGELFF. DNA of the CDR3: TGTGCCAGCAGCTTATACGGGGCGAACACCGGGGAGCTGTTTTTT. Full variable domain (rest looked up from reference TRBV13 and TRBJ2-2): AAGVIQSPRHLIKEKRETATLKCYPIPRHDTVYWYQQGPGQDPQFLISFYEKMQSDKGSIPDRFSAQQFSDYHSELNMSSLELGDSALYFCASSLYGANTGELFFGEGSRLTVL.